The rows below give T cell receptor beta chains drawn from one sample of a study of T-cell memory formation after mild COVID-19. TCRdb used MiXCR to reprocess the 5' RACE reads, holding one entry per CDR3 protein. Of about 350,000 distinct CDR3 sequences listed, roughly 13% are singletons. Sequenced input: PBMCs or a T cell subset sorted from them (not recorded which). The receptor set was obtained from a man aged 18 to 30 who had mild COVID-19 (a few samples of this study predate the infection). Cell type and time point are not known. Both conserved end residues are trimmed from each CDR3. D genes are given only for firm matches.

j_call v_call d_call cdr3_aa
TRBJ2-1 TRBV7-2 . ASSLGGGLVNEQF
TRBJ2-7 TRBV5-5 . ASSPHPDGTYEQY
TRBJ1-4 TRBV5-5 . ASRGGATNEKLF
TRBJ1-4 TRBV15 . ATSPSGEHVEKLF
TRBJ2-7 TRBV23-1 . ASSPTPWGPWTASYEQY
TRBJ2-3 TRBV20-1 . SARGEVDTQY
TRBJ1-1 TRBV20-1 . SARDRRGLPEAF
TRBJ1-2 TRBV4-3 . ASSQDGAANYGYT
TRBJ2-1 TRBV19 TRBD1 ASSGQASSYNEQF
TRBJ1-4 TRBV3-1 . ASSQPGTEKLF
TRBJ2-4 TRBV10-3 TRBD1 AISESLTTGGSKNIQY
TRBJ2-3 TRBV25-1 TRBD1 ASSGTGGADTQY
TRBJ2-7 TRBV12-5 TRBD1 ASGLPTHRGRYEQY
TRBJ2-3 TRBV12-3/TRBV12-4 TRBD2 ASSPRGGGAQDTQY
TRBJ2-5 TRBV9 . ASSPEAAETQY
TRBJ2-1 TRBV4-3 . ASSQPWTNEQF
TRBJ2-5 TRBV7-3 . ASSLQGGPETQY
TRBJ1-2 TRBV7-2 TRBD1 ASSETGGDYGYT
TRBJ1-2 TRBV9 TRBD1 ASSVPGGYGYT
TRBJ1-3 TRBV6-5 . ASSLVSGGNTIY
TRBJ2-1 TRBV15 . ATSRGYNEQF
TRBJ1-1 TRBV10-3 TRBD1 AIRSGTEKTEAF
TRBJ2-1 TRBV20-1 TRBD1 SPGQTYNEQF
TRBJ1-4 TRBV6-2/TRBV6-3 . ASSYSGDLEVF